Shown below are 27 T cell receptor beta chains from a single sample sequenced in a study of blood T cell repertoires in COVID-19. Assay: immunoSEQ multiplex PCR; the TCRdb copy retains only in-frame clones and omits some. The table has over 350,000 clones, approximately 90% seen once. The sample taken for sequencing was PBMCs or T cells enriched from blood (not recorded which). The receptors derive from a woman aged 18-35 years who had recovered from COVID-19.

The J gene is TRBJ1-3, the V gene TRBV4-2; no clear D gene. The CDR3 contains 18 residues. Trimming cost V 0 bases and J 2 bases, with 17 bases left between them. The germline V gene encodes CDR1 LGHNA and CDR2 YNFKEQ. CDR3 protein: CASSQDPRGPRPGNTIYF. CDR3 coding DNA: TGTGCCAGCAGCCAAGACCCGCGAGGGCCCCGACCTGGAAACACCATATATTTT.

The CDR3 spells CASSLKGQGVYSHGYTF. The CDR3, as DNA: TGTGCCAGCAGTTTAAAAGGACAGGGGGTCTATAGCCATGGCTACACCTTC. V and J are TRBV28 and TRBJ1-2; 10 nucleotides line up with TRBD1. This CDR3 region has 17 residues. Germline CDR1 and CDR2: MDHEN and SYDVKM. The trim removed 2 bases at V and 6 bases at J, leaving 12 bases unmatched.

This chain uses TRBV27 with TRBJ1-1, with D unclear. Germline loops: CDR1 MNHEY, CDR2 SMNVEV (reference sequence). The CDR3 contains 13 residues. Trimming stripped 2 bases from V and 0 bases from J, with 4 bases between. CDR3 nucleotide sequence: TGTGCCAGCAGTTTAACGGTGAACACTGAAGCTTTCTTT. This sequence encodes CASSLTVNTEAFF.

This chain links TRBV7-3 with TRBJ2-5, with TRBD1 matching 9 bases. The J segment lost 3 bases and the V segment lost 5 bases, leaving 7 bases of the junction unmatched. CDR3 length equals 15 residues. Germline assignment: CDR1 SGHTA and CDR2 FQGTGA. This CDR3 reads CASSLAGTGKETQYF. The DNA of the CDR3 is TGTGCCAGCAGCCTCGCCGGGACAGGGAAAGAGACCCAGTACTTC. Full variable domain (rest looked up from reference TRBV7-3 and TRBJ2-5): GAGVSQTPSNKVTEKGKYVELRCDPISGHTALYWYRQSLGQGPEFLIYFQGTGAADDSGLPNDRFFAVRPEGSVSTLKIQRTERGDSAVYLCASSLAGTGKETQYFGPGTRLLVL.

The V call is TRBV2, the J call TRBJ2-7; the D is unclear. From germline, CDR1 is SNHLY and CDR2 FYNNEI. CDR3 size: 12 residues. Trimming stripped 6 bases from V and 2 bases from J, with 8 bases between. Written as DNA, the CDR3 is TGTGCCAGCAGCGCAAGCACCTACGAGCAGTACTTC. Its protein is CASSASTYEQYF.

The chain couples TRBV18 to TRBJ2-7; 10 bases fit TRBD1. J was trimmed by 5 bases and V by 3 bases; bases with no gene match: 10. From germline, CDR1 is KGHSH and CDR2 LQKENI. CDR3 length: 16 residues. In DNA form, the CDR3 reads TGTGCCAGCTCACCCTTGACAGGGGGCATCCTCCACGAGCAGTACTTC. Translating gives CASSPLTGGILHEQYF.

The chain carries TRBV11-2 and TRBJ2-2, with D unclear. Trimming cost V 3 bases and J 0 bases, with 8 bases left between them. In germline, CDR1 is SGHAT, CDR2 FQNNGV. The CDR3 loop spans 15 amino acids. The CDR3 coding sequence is TGTGCCAGCAGCTTTGCGGCCACGAACACCGGGGAGCTGTTTTTT. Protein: CASSFAATNTGELFF.

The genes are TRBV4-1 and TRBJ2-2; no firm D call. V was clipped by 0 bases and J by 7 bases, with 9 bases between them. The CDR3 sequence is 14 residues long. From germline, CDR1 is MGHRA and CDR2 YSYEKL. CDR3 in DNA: TGCGCCAGCAGCCAAGATGGGCGTATCGGGGAGCTGTTTTTT. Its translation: CASSQDGRIGELFF.

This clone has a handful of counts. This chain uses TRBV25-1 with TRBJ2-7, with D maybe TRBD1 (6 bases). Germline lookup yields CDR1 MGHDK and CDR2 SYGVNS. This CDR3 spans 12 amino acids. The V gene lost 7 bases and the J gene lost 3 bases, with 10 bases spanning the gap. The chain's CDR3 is CASTGDDYEQYF. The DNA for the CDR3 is TGTGCCAGCACAGGGGATGACTACGAGCAGTACTTC.

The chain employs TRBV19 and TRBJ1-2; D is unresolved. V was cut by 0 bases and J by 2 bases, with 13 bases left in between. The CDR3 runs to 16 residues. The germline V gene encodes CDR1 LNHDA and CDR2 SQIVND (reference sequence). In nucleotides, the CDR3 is TGTGCCAGTAGTATAGAACAGAGACAAACGAACTATGGCTACACCTTC. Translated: CASSIEQRQTNYGYTF.

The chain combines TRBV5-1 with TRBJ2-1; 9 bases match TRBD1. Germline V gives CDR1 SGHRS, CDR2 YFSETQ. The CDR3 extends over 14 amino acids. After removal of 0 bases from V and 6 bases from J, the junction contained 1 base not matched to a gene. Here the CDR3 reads CASSLGDRANEQFF. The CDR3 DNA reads TGCGCCAGCAGCTTGGGGGACAGGGCCAATGAGCAGTTCTTC.

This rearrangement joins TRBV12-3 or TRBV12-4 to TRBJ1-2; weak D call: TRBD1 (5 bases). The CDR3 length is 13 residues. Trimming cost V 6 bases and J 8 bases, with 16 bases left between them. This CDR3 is CASSMDTKGGYTF. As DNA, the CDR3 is TGTGCCAGCAGCATGGACACAAAGGGGGGCTACACCTTC.

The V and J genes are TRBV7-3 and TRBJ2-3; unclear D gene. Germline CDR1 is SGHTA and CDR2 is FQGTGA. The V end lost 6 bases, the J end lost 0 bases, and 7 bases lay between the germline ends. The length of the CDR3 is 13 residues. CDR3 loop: CASRYSSTDTQYF. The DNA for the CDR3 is TGTGCCAGCAGGTACAGTAGCACAGATACGCAGTATTTT.

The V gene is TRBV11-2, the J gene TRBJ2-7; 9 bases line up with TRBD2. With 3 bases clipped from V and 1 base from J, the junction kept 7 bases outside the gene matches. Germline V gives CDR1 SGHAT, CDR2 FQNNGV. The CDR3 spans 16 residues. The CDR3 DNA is TGTGCCAGCAGCTTTATTCCGCGGGAGGGGTCCTACGAGCAGTACTTC. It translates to CASSFIPREGSYEQYF. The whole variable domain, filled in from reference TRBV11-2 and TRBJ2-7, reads EAGVAQSPRYKIIEKRQSVAFWCNPISGHATLYWYQQILGQGPKLLIQFQNNGVVDDSQLPKDRFSAERLKGVDSTLKIQPAKLEDSAVYLCASSFIPREGSYEQYFGPGTRLTVT.

The CDR3 is CASSQDRPGAGNTIYF. Written as DNA, the CDR3 is TGTGCCAGCAGCCAAGATCGACCGGGAGCCGGAAACACCATATATTTT. The chain uses TRBV4-2 and TRBJ1-3; D not certain. The CDR3 runs 16 residues. The V gene's germline CDR1 is LGHNA and CDR2 YNFKEQ. V dropped 0 bases and J dropped 4 bases, with 13 bases sitting between them.

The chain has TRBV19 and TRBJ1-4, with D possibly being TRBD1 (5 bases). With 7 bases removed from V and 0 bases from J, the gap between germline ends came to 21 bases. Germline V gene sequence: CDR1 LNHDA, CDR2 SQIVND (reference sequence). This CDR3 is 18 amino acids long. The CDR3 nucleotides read TGTGCCAGTATCGAACGGACGGGGGGATTTGCAACTAATGAAAAACTGTTTTTT. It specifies CASIERTGGFATNEKLFF.

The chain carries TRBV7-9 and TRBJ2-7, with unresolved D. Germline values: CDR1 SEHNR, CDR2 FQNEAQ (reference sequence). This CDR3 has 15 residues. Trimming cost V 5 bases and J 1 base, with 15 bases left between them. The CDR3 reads CASSQEARPSYEQYF. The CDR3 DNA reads TGTGCCAGCAGCCAAGAGGCCCGACCTTCCTACGAGCAGTACTTC. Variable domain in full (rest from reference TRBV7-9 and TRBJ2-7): DTGVSQNPRHKITKRGQNVTFRCDPISEHNRLYWYRQTLGQGPEFLTYFQNEAQLEKSRLLSDRFSAERPKGSFSTLEIQRTEQGDSAMYLCASSQEARPSYEQYFGPGTRLTVT.

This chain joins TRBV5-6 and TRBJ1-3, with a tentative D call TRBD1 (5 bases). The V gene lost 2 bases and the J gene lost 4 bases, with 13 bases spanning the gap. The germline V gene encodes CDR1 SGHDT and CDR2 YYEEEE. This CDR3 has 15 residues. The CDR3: CASSFPGKAGNTIYF. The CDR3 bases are TGTGCCAGCAGCTTTCCAGGGAAAGCGGGAAACACCATATATTTT.

CDR3 bases: TGTGCCAGCAGTGAATATCCCCTAGCGGGGCGTACCTACGAGCAGTACTTC. Encoded protein: CASSEYPLAGRTYEQYF. The chain has TRBV25-1 and TRBJ2-7, with 9 nucleotides matching TRBD2. CDR3 length: 17 residues. Germline CDR1 is MGHDK and CDR2 is SYGVNS. Losses at the gene ends were 0 bases for V and 2 bases for J; bases not matched to a gene: 8.

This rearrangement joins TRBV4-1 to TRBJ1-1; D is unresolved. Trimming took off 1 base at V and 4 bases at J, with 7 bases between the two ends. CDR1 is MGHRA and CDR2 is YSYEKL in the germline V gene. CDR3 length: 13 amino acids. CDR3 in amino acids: CASSQGPSTEAFF. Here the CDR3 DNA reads TGCGCCAGCAGCCAAGGTCCTAGCACTGAAGCTTTCTTT.

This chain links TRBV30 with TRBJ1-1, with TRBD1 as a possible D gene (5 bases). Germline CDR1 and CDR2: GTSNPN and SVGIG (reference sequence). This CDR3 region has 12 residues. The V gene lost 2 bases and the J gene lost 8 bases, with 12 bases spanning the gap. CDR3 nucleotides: TGTGCCTGGAGTCCGGGGCGGGGGGAAGCTTTCTTT. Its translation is CAWSPGRGEAFF. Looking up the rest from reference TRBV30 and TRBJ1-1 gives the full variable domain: SQTIHQWPATLVQPVGSPLSLECTVEGTSNPNLYWYRQAAGRGLQLLFYSVGIGQISSEVPQNLSASRPQDRQFILSSKKLLLSDSGFYLCAWSPGRGEAFFGQGTRLTVV.

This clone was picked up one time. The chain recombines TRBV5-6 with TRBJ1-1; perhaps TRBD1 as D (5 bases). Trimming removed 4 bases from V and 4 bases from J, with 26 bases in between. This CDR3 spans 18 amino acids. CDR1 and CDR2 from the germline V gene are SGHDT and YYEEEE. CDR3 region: CASSDRYGRNRLGTEAFF. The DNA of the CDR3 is TGTGCCAGCAGCGACCGTTACGGGCGGAACAGGTTGGGCACTGAAGCTTTCTTT.

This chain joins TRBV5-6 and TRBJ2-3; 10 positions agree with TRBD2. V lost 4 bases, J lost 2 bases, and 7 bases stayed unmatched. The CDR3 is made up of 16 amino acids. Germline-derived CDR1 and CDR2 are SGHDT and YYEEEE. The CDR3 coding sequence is TGTGCCAGCAGCACCAGGACTAGCGGTAACACAGATACGCAGTATTTT. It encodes CASSTRTSGNTDTQYF.

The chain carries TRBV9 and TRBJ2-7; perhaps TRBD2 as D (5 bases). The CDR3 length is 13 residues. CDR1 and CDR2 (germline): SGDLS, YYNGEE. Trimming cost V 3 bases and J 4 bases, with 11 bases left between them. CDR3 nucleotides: TGTGCCAGCAGCGCACCGGGGAAATACGAGCAGTACTTC. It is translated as CASSAPGKYEQYF.

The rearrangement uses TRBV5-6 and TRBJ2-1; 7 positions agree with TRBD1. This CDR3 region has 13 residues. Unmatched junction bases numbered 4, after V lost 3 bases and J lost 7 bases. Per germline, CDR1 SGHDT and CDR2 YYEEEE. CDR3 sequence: CASSYLQGNEQFF. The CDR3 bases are TGTGCCAGCAGCTACTTACAGGGGAATGAGCAGTTCTTC. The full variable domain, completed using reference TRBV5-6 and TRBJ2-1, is DAGVTQSPTHLIKTRGQQVTLRCSPKSGHDTVSWYQQALGQGPQFIFQYYEEEERQRGNFPDRFSGHQFPNYSSELNVNALLLGDSALYLCASSYLQGNEQFFGPGTRLTVL.

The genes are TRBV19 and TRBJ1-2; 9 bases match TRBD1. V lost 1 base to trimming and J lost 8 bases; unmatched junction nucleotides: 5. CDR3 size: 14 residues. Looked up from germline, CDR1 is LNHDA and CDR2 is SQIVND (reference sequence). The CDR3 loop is CASSIARTGVGYTF. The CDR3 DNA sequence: TGTGCCAGTAGTATAGCGCGGACAGGGGTGGGCTACACCTTC.

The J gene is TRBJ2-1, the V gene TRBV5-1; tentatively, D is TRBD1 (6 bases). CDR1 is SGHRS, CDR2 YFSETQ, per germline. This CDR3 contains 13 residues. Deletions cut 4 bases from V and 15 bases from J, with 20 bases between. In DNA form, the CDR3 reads TGCGCCAGCAGCAACGGGACATATAAACCGCGGTTCTTC. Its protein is CASSNGTYKPRFF.